The clone carrying this T cell receptor (beta chain) was seen many times. This record belongs to a study of regulatory T cells in long-lasting Graves disease. For TCR beta, libraries came from iRepertoire HTBI primers and Arm-PCR of CDR3 regions. TCRdb reprocessed the multiplex PCR reads with MiXCR, giving one entry per CDR3 protein. The repertoire consists of 560,000 or so distinct CDR3 sequences, with roughly 15% occurring once and the leading ten covering around 11%. The time point denotes: newly diagnosed GD, antithyroid drugs for less than 3 months. Making the TCR library involved RNA that had been extracted from PBMCs. Germline V gene data show CDR1 as LGHNT and CDR2 as FRNRAP. V shed 4 bases and J shed 5 bases, with 6 bases lying between them. This CDR3 spans 12 amino acids. These data also formed part of another study, on T cells in Graves' hyperthyroidism and ophthalmopathy. This second study says: The model identified upcoming ophthalmopathy a median approximately 6.5 months ahead of onset.

The TCR was taken from a man between 18 and 35 years old with Graves disease. The chain is built from TRBV12-5 and TRBJ2-1; D not resolved. Material: peripheral blood mononuclear cells (PBMCs), obtained at new diagnosis, from a patient treated with antithyroid drugs. The CDR3 DNA sequence: TGTGCTAGTGGTTCCACTAACAATGAGCAGTTCTTC. As protein: CASGSTNNEQFF.